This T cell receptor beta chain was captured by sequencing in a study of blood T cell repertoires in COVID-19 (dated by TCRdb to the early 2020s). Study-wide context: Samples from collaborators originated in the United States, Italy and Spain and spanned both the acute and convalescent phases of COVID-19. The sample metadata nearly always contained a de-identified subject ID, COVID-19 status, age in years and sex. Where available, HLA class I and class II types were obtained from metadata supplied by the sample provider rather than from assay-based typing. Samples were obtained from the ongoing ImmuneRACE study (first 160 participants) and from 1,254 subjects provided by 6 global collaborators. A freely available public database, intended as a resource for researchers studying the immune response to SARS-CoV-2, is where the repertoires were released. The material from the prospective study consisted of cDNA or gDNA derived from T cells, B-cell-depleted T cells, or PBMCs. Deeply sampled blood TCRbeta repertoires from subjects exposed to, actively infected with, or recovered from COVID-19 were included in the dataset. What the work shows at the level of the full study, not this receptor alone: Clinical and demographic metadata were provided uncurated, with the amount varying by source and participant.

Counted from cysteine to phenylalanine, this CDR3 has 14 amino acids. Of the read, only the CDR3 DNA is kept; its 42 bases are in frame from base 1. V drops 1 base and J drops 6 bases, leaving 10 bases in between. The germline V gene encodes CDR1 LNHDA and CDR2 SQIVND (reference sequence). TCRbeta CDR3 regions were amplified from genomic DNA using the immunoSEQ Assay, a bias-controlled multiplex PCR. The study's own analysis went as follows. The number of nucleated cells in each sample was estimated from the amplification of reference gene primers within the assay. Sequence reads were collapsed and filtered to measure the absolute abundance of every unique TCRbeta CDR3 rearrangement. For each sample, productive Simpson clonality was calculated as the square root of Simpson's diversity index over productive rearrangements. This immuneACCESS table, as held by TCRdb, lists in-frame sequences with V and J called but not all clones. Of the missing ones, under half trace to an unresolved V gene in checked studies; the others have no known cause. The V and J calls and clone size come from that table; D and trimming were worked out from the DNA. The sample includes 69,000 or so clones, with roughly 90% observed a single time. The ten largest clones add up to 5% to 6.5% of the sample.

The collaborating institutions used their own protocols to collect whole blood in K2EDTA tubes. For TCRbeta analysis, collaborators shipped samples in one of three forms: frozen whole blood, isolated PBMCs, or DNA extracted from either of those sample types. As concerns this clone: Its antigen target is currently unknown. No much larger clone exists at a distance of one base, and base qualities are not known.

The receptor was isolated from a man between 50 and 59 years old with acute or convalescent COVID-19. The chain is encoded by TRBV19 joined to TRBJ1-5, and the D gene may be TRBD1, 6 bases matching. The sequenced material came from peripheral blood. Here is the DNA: TGTGCCAGTAGTATAGCCTGGACAGCTCAGCCCCAGCATTTT. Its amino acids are CASSIAWTAQPQHF.